The next 18 T cell receptor beta chains were all read from a single sample in a study of spatial heterogeneity in lung cancer. Time point indicated: sample taken at primary tumor resection. The input material, whole RNA from tumor, nontumor lung or frozen PBMC, was sequenced unsorted. TCRdb independently ran MiXCR on the 5' RACE reads; one entry per CDR3 protein. The table lists 48,000 or so distinct CDR3 sequences, approximately 5% of them singletons. The source material was PBMCs, sampled at surgery. These receptors all come from a male donor with early-stage non-small cell lung cancer.

This clonotype was counted ten times or more. The chain is built from TRBV11-2 and TRBJ2-3; no firm D call. Between the trimmed V and J ends, which lost 5 bases and 1 base, there was a span of 7 bases. Germline V gene lookup returns CDR1 SGHAT and CDR2 FQNNGV. This CDR3 has 13 amino acids. CDR3 sequence: CASSPGGTDTQYF. The CDR3 DNA sequence: TGTGCCAGCAGCCCTGGGGGCACAGATACGCAGTATTTT.

There are many counts of this clonotype. V gene TRBV20-1 combines with J gene TRBJ2-3; tentatively, D is TRBD2 (6 bases). The CDR3 covers 14 residues. Trimming removed 3 bases from V and 2 bases from J, with 12 bases in between. Germline V lookup: CDR1 DFQATT, CDR2 SNEGSKA (reference sequence). CDR3 nucleotide sequence: TGCAGTGCTAGCGGGACTTACGCCACAGATACGCAGTATTTT. It codes for CSASGTYATDTQYF.

There are many counts of this clonotype. This chain connects TRBV11-1 to TRBJ2-7; no clear D. V gave up 5 bases and J gave up 0 bases, with 5 bases separating them. This CDR3 spans 12 amino acids. Germline loops: CDR1 SGHAT, CDR2 FQDESV (reference sequence). The CDR3 sequence is CASSPASYEQYF. As DNA, the CDR3 is TGTGCCAGCAGCCCCGCCTCCTACGAGCAGTACTTC.

This clonotype showed up many times. This sequence joins TRBV7-9 and TRBJ2-2, with D perhaps TRBD1 (5 bases). V lost 7 bases to trimming and J lost 4 bases, with 7 bases between them. Per germline, CDR1 SEHNR and CDR2 FQNEAQ (reference sequence). There are 12 residues in the CDR3. CDR3 bases: TGTGCCAGCAATAGGGGCACCGGGGAGCTGTTTTTT. Encoded protein: CASNRGTGELFF.

This clonotype was seen ten or more times. The chain recombines TRBV5-1 with TRBJ2-1; 8 nucleotides match TRBD2. After removal of 3 bases from V and 5 bases from J, the junction contained 4 bases not matched to a gene. The CDR3 has 14 amino acids. CDR1 is SGHRS and CDR2 is YFSETQ in the germline V gene. The CDR3 loop is CASSSGLAHNEQFF. CDR3 sequence (DNA): TGCGCCAGCAGCTCCGGACTAGCCCACAATGAGCAGTTCTTC.

At least ten counts were recorded for this clonotype. CDR3 sequence (DNA): TGCGCCAGCAGTCAATGTCCACAGGGGGCCACAGATACGCAGTATTTT. It yields the protein CASSQCPQGATDTQYF. V and J are TRBV23-1 and TRBJ2-3; TRBD1 agrees at 9 bases. TRBV23-1 has ORF status, its function being uncertain. The CDR3 contains 16 residues. The ends lost 1 base at V and 2 bases at J; junction bases unmatched: 4.

This clonotype showed up just a few times. The chain joins TRBV20-1 to TRBJ1-4; D not certain. Per germline, CDR1 DFQATT and CDR2 SNEGSKA (reference sequence). The V gene lost 6 bases and the J gene lost 5 bases, with 13 bases spanning the gap. This CDR3 has 13 residues. CDR3 sequence: CSARRAHNEKLFF. Here the CDR3 DNA reads TGCAGTGCACGTCGGGCGCACAATGAAAAACTGTTTTTT.

This clonotype was found many times. In nucleotides, the CDR3 is TGCGCCAGCAGGCGGGACGCCTACACAGATACGCAGTATTTT. Translated, it gives CASRRDAYTDTQYF. The chain carries TRBV5-1 and TRBJ2-3; the D gene is possibly TRBD2 (6 bases). CDR3 length: 14 residues. Trimming stripped 5 bases from V and 2 bases from J, with 12 bases between. Germline assignment: CDR1 SGHRS and CDR2 YFSETQ.

This clonotype was seen ten or more times. The chain combines TRBV5-1 with TRBJ2-7; D ambiguous. CDR3 length: 14 amino acids. Trimming shortened V by 4 bases and J by 3 bases, and 14 bases separated the two germline ends. Per the germline V gene, CDR1 is SGHRS and CDR2 is YFSETQ. The CDR3 region has the DNA TGCGCCAGCAGCGGCGGACCCATAATCTACGAGCAGTACTTC. As protein: CASSGGPIIYEQYF.

This clonotype was counted between two and nine times. The J gene is TRBJ2-5, the V gene TRBV6-5; 15 bases are a match to TRBD2. Germline CDR1 is MNHEY and CDR2 is SVGAGI. With V trimmed by 5 bases and J by 6 bases, 7 bases remained unmatched. The CDR3 runs 16 residues. CDR3 protein: CASSLWTSGRAKTQYF. The CDR3 DNA sequence: TGTGCCAGCAGTCTATGGACTAGCGGGAGGGCAAAGACCCAGTACTTC.

The J gene is TRBJ1-2, the V gene TRBV7-2; maybe TRBD1 (5 bases). This CDR3 is 14 amino acids long. Germline V gene data show CDR1 as SGHTA and CDR2 as FQGNSA. V dropped 4 bases and J dropped 1 base, with 10 bases sitting between them. The CDR3 loop is CASSSTDNNYGYTF. CDR3 DNA: TGTGCCAGCAGCTCGACGGACAATAACTATGGCTACACCTTC.

This clonotype appeared many times. The V call is TRBV6-5, the J call TRBJ2-4; 7 bases are shared with TRBD1. This CDR3 is 15 amino acids long. CDR1 is MNHEY and CDR2 is SVGAGI in the germline V gene. The trim removed 2 bases at V and 5 bases at J, leaving 6 bases unmatched. The CDR3 nucleotides are TGTGCCAGCAGTTACGATAGGGGGCGGCAAAACATTCAGTACTTC. Protein: CASSYDRGRQNIQYF.

This clonotype has a count of ten or more. The rearrangement uses TRBV7-2 and TRBJ2-1, with TRBD2 matching over 11 bases. The CDR3 totals 15 residues. Germline V gene sequence: CDR1 SGHTA, CDR2 FQGNSA. V was pared by 5 bases and J by 7 bases, with 7 bases of the junction left unmatched. This CDR3 is CASSPQASGRNEQFF. CDR3 sequence (DNA): TGTGCCAGCAGCCCTCAAGCTAGCGGGAGGAATGAGCAGTTCTTC.

The chain joins TRBV3-1 to TRBJ2-3; tentative D call: TRBD2 (6 bases). CDR1 is LGHDT, CDR2 YNNKEL, per germline (reference sequence). V was cut by 1 base and J by 9 bases, with 14 bases left in between. This CDR3 region has 14 residues. CDR3 sequence (DNA): TGTGCCAGCAGCCAAGGTTCGGGAGTGTGGACGCAGTATTTT. Protein sequence: CASSQGSGVWTQYF.

This clonotype has ten or more counts. This chain links TRBV2 with TRBJ1-3; 10 bases agree with TRBD1. The CDR3 covers 17 residues. V shed 3 bases and J 0 bases; nucleotides not matched to a gene: 5. Germline V gene lookup returns CDR1 SNHLY and CDR2 FYNNEI. For the CDR3, the DNA is TGTGCCAGCAGTGAGGACAGGGGGTCATACTCTGGAAACACCATATATTTT. This translates into CASSEDRGSYSGNTIYF.

There are many counts of this clonotype. The CDR3 bases are TGTGCCAGCAGCACGTCCCGAGCGGGAGTGGTCTCCTACGAGCAGTACTTC. Translation gives CASSTSRAGVVSYEQYF. V and J are TRBV27 and TRBJ2-7, with 8 bases matching TRBD2. Trimming removed 6 bases from V and 0 bases from J; junction bases left unmatched: 13. Per germline, CDR1 MNHEY and CDR2 SMNVEV (reference sequence). The CDR3 consists of 17 residues.

This clonotype ranks as medium-sized. The V call is TRBV20-1, the J call TRBJ2-4; D is uncertain. The CDR3 is 13 amino acids. Germline V gene lookup returns CDR1 DFQATT and CDR2 SNEGSKA (reference sequence). Trimming took 3 bases from V and 9 from J, leaving 15 bases between them. The CDR3 loop is CSASEPAWGIQYF. Written as DNA, the CDR3 is TGCAGTGCTAGTGAGCCGGCCTGGGGCATTCAGTACTTC.

The sample holds many counts of this clonotype. The chain combines TRBV30 with TRBJ2-1, with D possibly matching TRBD2 (5 bases). Germline V gene lookup returns CDR1 GTSNPN and CDR2 SVGIG (reference sequence). This CDR3 comprises 15 residues. V lost 5 bases and J lost 0, with 14 bases in between. CDR3 amino acids: CAWDPEGSSYNEQFF. Written as DNA, the CDR3 is TGTGCCTGGGACCCTGAGGGCAGCTCCTACAATGAGCAGTTCTTC. Full variable domain (rest looked up from reference TRBV30 and TRBJ2-1): SQTIHQWPATLVQPVGSPLSLECTVEGTSNPNLYWYRQAAGRGLQLLFYSVGIGQISSEVPQNLSASRPQDRQFILSSKKLLLSDSGFYLCAWDPEGSSYNEQFFGPGTRLTVL.